This T cell receptor beta chain is drawn from a study of T-cell reconstitution after alpha-beta-depleted transplantation in children. Unique molecular identifiers were used to barcode this TCRbeta library. TCRdb reprocessed the PCR reads with MiXCR, giving one entry per CDR3 protein. This table holds roughly 300,000 distinct CDR3 sequences, around a tenth found once. Findings and caveats of the study: Newly generated T cells supplied most T-cell counts and diversity one year post-transplant. There were reportedly several hundred expanded graft clones from which alpha-beta T cells came about two months after transplant. The study traced high day-60 TCRbeta diversity in some patients to surviving recipient T cells and thymic progenitors.

There are many counts of this clonotype. Its cognate antigen is unknown. Deletions cut 5 bases from V and 4 bases from J, with 10 bases between. The CDR3 contains 13 residues. Germline V gives CDR1 SGHTA, CDR2 FQGNSA. The gene calls are TRBV7-2 and TRBJ2-3; D ambiguous. The material sequenced was peripheral blood, taken 180 days after TCRalphabeta/CD19-depleted stem cell transplant. The receptor was derived from a male patient aged 2 to 10 who had a stem cell transplant for chronic granulomatous disease, so the T cells may come from the graft donor. The CDR3 loop is CASSPPQADTQYF. In DNA, the CDR3 is TGTGCCAGCAGCCCCCCCCAGGCAGATACGCAGTATTTT.